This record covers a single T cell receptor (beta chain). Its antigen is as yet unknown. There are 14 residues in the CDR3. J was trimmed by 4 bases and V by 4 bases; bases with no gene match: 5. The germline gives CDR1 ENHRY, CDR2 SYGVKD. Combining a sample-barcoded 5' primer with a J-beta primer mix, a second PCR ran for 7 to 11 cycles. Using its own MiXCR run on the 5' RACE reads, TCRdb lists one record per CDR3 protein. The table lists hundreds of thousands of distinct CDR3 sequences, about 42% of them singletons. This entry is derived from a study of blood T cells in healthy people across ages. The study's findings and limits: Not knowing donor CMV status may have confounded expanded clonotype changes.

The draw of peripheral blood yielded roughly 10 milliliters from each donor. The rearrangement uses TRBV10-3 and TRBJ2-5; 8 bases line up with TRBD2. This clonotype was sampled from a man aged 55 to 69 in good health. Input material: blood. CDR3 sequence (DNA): TGTGCCATCAGTGGGATGGCGGGGGGAGAGACCCAGTACTTC. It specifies CAISGMAGGETQYF.